The source of this T cell receptor beta chain is a study of cytomegalovirus exposure and HLA in healthy donors. As concerns this clone: Antigen specificity is unknown.

Whereas donors were nominally healthy upon sampling, unrecorded immune exposures were probable. Amplification used 60 Vbeta primers and 13 Jbeta primers. Repertoires were generated with immunoSEQ multiplex PCR, while TCRdb's copy carries only in-frame clones and drops some. The data show some 200,000 clones, over 80% seen once. Study results and limitations: Several of the most significant clusters appeared, in a later analysis, to be linked to common viral pathogens.

V was pared by 5 bases and J by 6 bases, with 15 bases of the junction left unmatched. The V gene's germline CDR1 is LNHDA and CDR2 SQIVND (reference sequence). The CDR3 runs 18 residues. The clonotype was recovered from a man aged 35 to 55 in good health and CMV-seropositive. The V gene is TRBV19, the J gene TRBJ1-5, with 11 nucleotides matching TRBD1. Sequencing was done on a sample of PBMCs. The CDR3 DNA reads as TGTGCCAGTAGTGGGAAGGAGGGAGGGACAGGGGGAGGTCAGCCCCAGCATTTT. Residues: CASSGKEGGTGGGQPQHF.